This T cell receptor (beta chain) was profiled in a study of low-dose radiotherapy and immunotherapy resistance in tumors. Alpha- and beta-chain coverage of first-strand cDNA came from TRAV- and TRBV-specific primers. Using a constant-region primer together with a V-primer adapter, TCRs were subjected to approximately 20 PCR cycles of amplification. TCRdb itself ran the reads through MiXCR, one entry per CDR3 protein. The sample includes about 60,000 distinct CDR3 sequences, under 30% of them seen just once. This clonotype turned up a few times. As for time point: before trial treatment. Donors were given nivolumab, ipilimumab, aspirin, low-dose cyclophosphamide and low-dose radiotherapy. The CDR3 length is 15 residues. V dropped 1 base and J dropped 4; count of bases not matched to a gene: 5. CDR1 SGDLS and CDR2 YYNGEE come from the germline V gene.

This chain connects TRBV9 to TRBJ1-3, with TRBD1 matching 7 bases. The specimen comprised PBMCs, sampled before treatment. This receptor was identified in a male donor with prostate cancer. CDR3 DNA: TGTGCCAGCAGCGTATCACAGGGGTTCGGAAACACCATATATTTT. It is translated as CASSVSQGFGNTIYF.